Shown below are 27 T cell receptor beta chains from a single sample sequenced in a study of blood T cell repertoires in COVID-19. TCRdb's copy holds only in-frame clones and misses some; the assay was immunoSEQ multiplex PCR. The data show about 140,000 clones, almost 85% seen once. The material sequenced was PBMCs or T cells enriched from blood (not recorded which). The source is a woman aged 50 to 60 with acute COVID-19.

The chain recombines TRBV4-2 with TRBJ2-1; possible D gene TRBD2, 6 bases. Germline-derived CDR1 and CDR2 are LGHNA and YNFKEQ. The V end lost 0 bases, the J end lost 5 bases, and 17 bases lay between the germline ends. The CDR3 has 17 residues. CDR3 region: CASSQDYGSGRDNEQFF. DNA for the CDR3: TGTGCCAGCAGCCAAGATTACGGGAGCGGACGGGACAATGAGCAGTTCTTC.

The V call is TRBV2, the J call TRBJ2-7; 9 bases match TRBD1. Germline trimming cut 4 bases from V and 2 bases from J; bases unmatched to any gene: 6. The CDR3 sequence is 15 residues long. The V gene's germline CDR1 is SNHLY and CDR2 FYNNEI. DNA of the CDR3: TGTGCCAGCAGTGCGACCGGGACAGGGACCTACGAGCAGTACTTC. Amino acids: CASSATGTGTYEQYF.

J is TRBJ2-2 and V is TRBV7-6; TRBD2 aligns across 7 bases. V shed 3 bases, J shed 1 base, and the junction held 8 bases outside the gene matches. The CDR3 loop spans 17 amino acids. The germline V gene has CDR1 SGHVS and CDR2 FNYEAQ. DNA for the CDR3: TGTGCCAGCAGCTTTCTGGTTTCGGGGGGGAACACCGGGGAGCTGTTTTTT. Protein sequence: CASSFLVSGGNTGELFF.

This rearrangement joins TRBV27 to TRBJ2-7, with D maybe TRBD1 (6 bases). Germline CDR1 is MNHEY and CDR2 is SMNVEV (reference sequence). Trimming took 3 bases from V and 3 from J, leaving 12 bases between them. There are 14 residues in the CDR3. The CDR3 region is CASSFSDRSYEQYF. As DNA, the CDR3 is TGTGCCAGCAGTTTTTCCGACAGGAGCTACGAGCAGTACTTC.

CDR3 bases: TGTGCCATTACTCTAGCGACCGGCCGCTACGAGCAGTACTTC. It translates to CAITLATGRYEQYF. V gene TRBV7-9 combines with J gene TRBJ2-7; D perhaps matches TRBD2 (6 bases). CDR3 length equals 14 residues. Germline lookup yields CDR1 SEHNR and CDR2 FQNEAQ (reference sequence). Trimming removed 10 bases from V and 3 bases from J, with 19 bases in between.

The chain is built from TRBV19 and TRBJ2-3; unclear D gene. V was clipped by 5 bases and J by 1 base, with 7 bases between them. CDR3 length: 13 amino acids. CDR1 is LNHDA and CDR2 is SQIVND in the germline V gene (reference sequence). Here the CDR3 reads CASSLSRTDTQYF. CDR3 DNA sequence: TGTGCCAGTAGTCTTTCCCGCACAGATACGCAGTATTTT.

V is TRBV7-2 and J is TRBJ2-1, with 7 bases that match TRBD2. From germline, CDR1 is SGHTA and CDR2 FQGNSA. This CDR3 contains 15 residues. V shed 0 bases, J shed 8 bases, and the junction held 7 bases outside the gene matches. CDR3 region: CASSLAGGPSDEQFF. DNA for the CDR3: TGTGCCAGCAGCTTAGCGGGAGGGCCCTCGGATGAGCAGTTCTTC.

The rearrangement uses TRBV12-3 or TRBV12-4 and TRBJ1-6; D gene uncertain. This CDR3 comprises 12 residues. Trimming shortened V by 5 bases and J by 7 bases, and 6 bases separated the two germline ends. In DNA, the CDR3 is TGTGCCAGCAGTCCGGGAAATTCACCCCTCCACTTT. It translates to CASSPGNSPLHF.

This rearrangement joins TRBV25-1 to TRBJ2-1; no definite D call. Trimming removed 2 bases from V and 0 bases from J, with 8 bases in between. The CDR3 runs 15 residues. From germline, CDR1 is MGHDK and CDR2 SYGVNS. This CDR3 is CASSEGHSSYNEQFF. For the CDR3, the DNA is TGTGCCAGCAGTGAAGGGCACAGCTCCTACAATGAGCAGTTCTTC. The complete variable domain, with remaining parts taken from reference TRBV25-1 and TRBJ2-1, reads EADIYQTPRYLVIGTGKKITLECSQTMGHDKMYWYQQDPGMELHLIHYSYGVNSTEKGDLSSESTVSRIRTEHFPLTLESARPSHTSQYLCASSEGHSSYNEQFFGPGTRLTVL.

The chain uses TRBV30 and TRBJ2-5; D might be TRBD2 (6 bases). Germline V CDR1 and CDR2: GTSNPN, SVGIG (reference sequence). This CDR3 has 11 amino acids. The V end was cut by 3 bases, the J end by 7 bases, with 9 bases between. The CDR3 DNA sequence: TGTGCCTGGAGCGGGAGCGGGACCCAGTACTTC. This encodes CAWSGSGTQYF.

This clone was counted a single time. The genes are TRBV3-1 (or the pseudogene TRBV3-2) and TRBJ2-2; 12 bases agree with TRBD2. This CDR3 has 19 residues. Per germline, CDR1 LGHDT and CDR2 YNNKEL (reference sequence). V was clipped by 1 base and J by 5 bases; unmatched bases: 11. CDR3 in DNA: TGTGCCAGCAGCCAAGGAGAGCTAGCGGGAGGGTGGGGGACCGGGGAGCTGTTTTTT. As protein: CASSQGELAGGWGTGELFF.

This clone was detected once. This sequence joins TRBV9 and TRBJ1-4; TRBD1 agrees at 7 bases. This CDR3 spans 16 amino acids. Losses at the gene ends were 0 bases for V and 3 bases for J; bases not matched to a gene: 5. Germline CDR1 reads SGDLS; CDR2 reads YYNGEE. CDR3 sequence reads: CASSVAQGVANEKLFF. The CDR3, as DNA: TGTGCCAGCAGCGTAGCGCAGGGGGTGGCTAATGAAAAACTGTTTTTT. Drawing the rest from reference TRBV9 and TRBJ1-4, the complete variable domain is DSGVTQTPKHLITATGQRVTLRCSPRSGDLSVYWYQQSLDQGLQFLIQYYNGEERAKGNILERFSAQQFPDLHSELNLSSLELGDSALYFCASSVAQGVANEKLFFGSGTQLSVL.

This clone was detected only once. The genes are TRBV28 and TRBJ2-3, with 7 bases fitting TRBD1. Trimming at V came to 8 bases and at J to 9 bases, leaving 14 bases not matched to a gene. The germline V gene encodes CDR1 MDHEN and CDR2 SYDVKM. This CDR3 is 14 amino acids long. CDR3 sequence reads: CASGKTGTGSTQYF. The CDR3 DNA follows: TGTGCCAGCGGGAAGACAGGGACGGGTTCGACGCAGTATTTT.

The chain has TRBV19 and TRBJ1-1; D is perhaps TRBD1 (5 bases). The CDR3 contains 13 residues. Germline assignment: CDR1 LNHDA and CDR2 SQIVND (reference sequence). V lost 6 bases and J 3 bases, leaving 11 bases between the germline ends. The CDR3 is CASSDSWDTEAFF. In DNA, the CDR3 is TGTGCCAGTAGCGACAGCTGGGACACTGAAGCTTTCTTT.

The rearrangement links TRBV27 to TRBJ2-1; a weak D match, TRBD1 (6 bases). Per the germline V gene, CDR1 is MNHEY and CDR2 is SMNVEV (reference sequence). The germline V and J ends were trimmed by 0 bases and 0 bases, with 21 bases remaining between them. The CDR3 contains 20 residues. CDR3 protein: CASSLSLTRAGQSSYNEQFF. DNA for the CDR3: TGTGCCAGCAGTTTATCACTAACGAGGGCCGGACAGAGCTCCTACAATGAGCAGTTCTTC.

This clone was recorded only once. J is TRBJ1-3 and V is TRBV7-9, with 8 bases identical to TRBD1. Germline loops: CDR1 SEHNR, CDR2 FQNEAQ (reference sequence). The junction had 7 bases not matched to a gene; V was cut back by 3 bases and J by 6 bases. CDR3 length equals 15 residues. The CDR3 here is CASSFDRGLSNTIYF. Here the CDR3 DNA reads TGTGCCAGCAGCTTCGACAGGGGACTGTCAAACACCATATATTTT.

The chain recombines TRBV6-6 with TRBJ1-2; TRBD1 might be the D (5 bases). The length of the CDR3 is 14 residues. The germline CDR1 and CDR2 sequences are MNHNY and SVGAGI (reference sequence). Trimming removed 4 bases at V and 2 bases at J, with 11 bases between. CDR3 sequence (DNA): TGTGCCAGCAGTTCAGGACAAGGGAACTATGGCTACACCTTC. Its translation: CASSSGQGNYGYTF.

The J gene is TRBJ2-3, the V gene TRBV6-5; D may be TRBD1 (6 bases). Germline V gene data show CDR1 as MNHEY and CDR2 as SVGAGI. This CDR3 is built from 14 residues. V dropped 2 bases and J dropped 6 bases, with 12 bases sitting between them. CDR3 sequence (DNA): TGTGCCAGCAGTTACCAGGGGCAGGGGGATACGCAGTATTTT. Its translation is CASSYQGQGDTQYF.

The chain employs TRBV11-1 and TRBJ2-3, with D unresolved. Germline CDR1 reads SGHAT; CDR2 reads FQDESV (reference sequence). This CDR3 is built from 14 residues. V gave up 3 bases and J gave up 4 bases, with 11 bases separating them. The CDR3 is CASSFRLGPDTQYF. DNA of the CDR3: TGTGCCAGCAGCTTTAGGCTAGGCCCAGATACGCAGTATTTT.

The V gene is TRBV19, the J gene TRBJ2-1; D is perhaps TRBD1 (6 bases). The V end lost 0 bases, the J end lost 2 bases, and 8 bases lay between the germline ends. CDR3 length equals 15 residues. The germline V gene has CDR1 LNHDA and CDR2 SQIVND (reference sequence). The CDR3 sequence: CASSIDRGTYNEQFF. CDR3 nucleotide sequence: TGTGCCAGTAGTATAGACAGGGGAACCTACAATGAGCAGTTCTTC.

The rearrangement joins TRBV7-2 to TRBJ2-7; TRBD2 agrees at 12 bases. Germline V gives CDR1 SGHTA, CDR2 FQGNSA. V was clipped by 5 bases and J by 3 bases; unmatched bases: 2. The CDR3 extends over 14 amino acids. Here the CDR3 DNA reads TGTGCCAGCAGCGAACTAGCGGGAGGCTACGAGCAGTACTTC. Its protein product is CASSELAGGYEQYF.

The gene calls are TRBV10-3 and TRBJ2-5, with 7 nucleotides matching TRBD1. Losses at the gene ends were 4 bases for V and 3 bases for J; bases not matched to a gene: 2. Germline V lookup: CDR1 ENHRY, CDR2 SYGVKD. This CDR3 has 13 amino acids. CDR3 DNA: TGTGCCATCAGTGGGGACAGCGAAGAGACCCAGTACTTC. Amino acids: CAISGDSEETQYF.

This chain uses TRBV9 with TRBJ2-5; D gene uncertain. The CDR3 covers 14 residues. V lost 4 bases and J lost 4, with 14 bases in between. Germline V gives CDR1 SGDLS, CDR2 YYNGEE. The DNA of the CDR3 is TGTGCCAGCAGCCCCCGAGCCTCCATAGAGACCCAGTACTTC. Protein sequence: CASSPRASIETQYF.

Here the CDR3 reads CASSPTLAGMRTEAFF. The CDR3 DNA follows: TGTGCCAGCAGCCCTACGCTCGCAGGGATGAGGACTGAAGCTTTCTTT. The V gene is TRBV7-2, the J gene TRBJ1-1; D perhaps matches TRBD1 (5 bases). Germline CDR1 and CDR2: SGHTA and FQGNSA. The CDR3 spans 16 residues. Trimming left V 5 bases short and J 5 bases short, with 21 bases between.

This chain uses TRBV3-1 (or the pseudogene TRBV3-2) with TRBJ2-3, with TRBD2 as a possible D gene (6 bases). The CDR3 extends over 15 amino acids. Germline values: CDR1 LGHDT, CDR2 YNNKEL (reference sequence). V gave up 4 bases and J gave up 1 base, with 12 bases separating them. In DNA form, the CDR3 reads TGTGCCAGCAGCCCGGGACTTACCGGCACAGATACGCAGTATTTT. Encoded protein: CASSPGLTGTDTQYF.

J is TRBJ1-2 and V is TRBV20-1, with D possibly matching TRBD1 (5 bases). CDR3 length: 13 amino acids. V was pared by 3 bases and J by 6 bases, with 14 bases between. The germline gives CDR1 DFQATT, CDR2 SNEGSKA (reference sequence). CDR3 sequence reads: CSASVAGKDGYTF. DNA for the CDR3: TGCAGTGCTAGTGTCGCAGGGAAAGATGGCTACACCTTC.

The chain couples TRBV7-2 to TRBJ2-1, with TRBD1 as a possible D gene (6 bases). The V gene lost 5 bases and the J gene lost 8 bases, with 16 bases spanning the gap. The CDR3 runs 14 residues. Per the germline V gene, CDR1 is SGHTA and CDR2 is FQGNSA. The CDR3 DNA follows: TGTGCCAGCAGCCCTAGCCAGGGGCGGCATGAGCAGTTCTTC. As protein: CASSPSQGRHEQFF.